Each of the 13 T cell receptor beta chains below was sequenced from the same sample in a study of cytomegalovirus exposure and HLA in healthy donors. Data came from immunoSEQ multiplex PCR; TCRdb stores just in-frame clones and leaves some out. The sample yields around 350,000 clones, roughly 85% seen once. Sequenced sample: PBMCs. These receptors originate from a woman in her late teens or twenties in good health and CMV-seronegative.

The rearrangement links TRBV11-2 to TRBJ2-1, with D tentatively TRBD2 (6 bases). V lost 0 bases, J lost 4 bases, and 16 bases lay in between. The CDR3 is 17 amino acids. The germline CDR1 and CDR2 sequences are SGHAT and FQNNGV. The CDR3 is CASSLDRERVRYNEQFF. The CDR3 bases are TGTGCCAGCAGCTTAGATCGGGAGCGGGTACGGTACAATGAGCAGTTCTTC.

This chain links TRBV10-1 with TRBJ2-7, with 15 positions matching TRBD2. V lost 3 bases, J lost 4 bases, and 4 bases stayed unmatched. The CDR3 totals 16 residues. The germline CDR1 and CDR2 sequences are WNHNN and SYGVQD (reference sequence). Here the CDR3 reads CASSEAGLAGGYEQYF. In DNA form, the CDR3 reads TGCGCCAGCAGTGAAGCCGGACTAGCGGGAGGGTACGAGCAGTACTTC.

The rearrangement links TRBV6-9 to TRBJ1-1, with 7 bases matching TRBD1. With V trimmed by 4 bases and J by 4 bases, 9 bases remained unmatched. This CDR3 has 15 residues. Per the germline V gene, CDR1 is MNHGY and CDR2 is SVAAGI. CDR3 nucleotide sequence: TGTGCCAGCAGTTCCCCGGACAGGTGGTGCACTGAAGCTTTCTTT. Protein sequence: CASSSPDRWCTEAFF.

The CDR3: CASSVQGARGEKLFF. The CDR3 nucleotides are TGTGCCAGCAGTGTGCAGGGGGCGAGGGGTGAAAAACTGTTTTTT. The chain recombines TRBV6-1 with TRBJ1-4; TRBD1 aligns across 8 bases. V lost 4 bases, J lost 7 bases, and 8 bases stayed unmatched. This CDR3 contains 15 residues. Germline assignment: CDR1 MNHNS and CDR2 SASEGT.

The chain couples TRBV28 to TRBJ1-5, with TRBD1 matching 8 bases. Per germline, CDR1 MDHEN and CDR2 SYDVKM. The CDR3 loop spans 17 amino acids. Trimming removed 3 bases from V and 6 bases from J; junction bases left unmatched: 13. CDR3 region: CASSFLGTGDLIQPQHF. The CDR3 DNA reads TGTGCCAGCAGTTTCCTCGGGACAGGAGACCTGATTCAGCCCCAGCATTTT.

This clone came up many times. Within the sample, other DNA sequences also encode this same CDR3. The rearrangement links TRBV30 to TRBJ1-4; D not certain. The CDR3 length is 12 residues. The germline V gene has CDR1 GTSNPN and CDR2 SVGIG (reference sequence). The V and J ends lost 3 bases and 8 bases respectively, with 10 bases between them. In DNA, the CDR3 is TGTGCCTGGAGCGTACTACGGGAAAAACTGTTTTTT. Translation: CAWSVLREKLFF.

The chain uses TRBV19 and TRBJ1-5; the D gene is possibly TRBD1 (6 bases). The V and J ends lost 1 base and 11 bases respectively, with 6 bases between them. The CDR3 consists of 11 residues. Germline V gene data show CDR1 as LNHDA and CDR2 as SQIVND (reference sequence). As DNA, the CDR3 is TGTGCCAGTAGTATAGGGGACACCCAGCATTTT. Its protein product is CASSIGDTQHF.

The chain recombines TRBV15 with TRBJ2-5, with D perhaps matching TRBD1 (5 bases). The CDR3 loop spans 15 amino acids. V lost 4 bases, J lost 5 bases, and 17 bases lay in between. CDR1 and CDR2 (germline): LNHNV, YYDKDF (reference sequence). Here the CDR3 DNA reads TGTGCCACCAGCATTGCCTCCCGACAGTGGGAGACCCAGTACTTC. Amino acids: CATSIASRQWETQYF.

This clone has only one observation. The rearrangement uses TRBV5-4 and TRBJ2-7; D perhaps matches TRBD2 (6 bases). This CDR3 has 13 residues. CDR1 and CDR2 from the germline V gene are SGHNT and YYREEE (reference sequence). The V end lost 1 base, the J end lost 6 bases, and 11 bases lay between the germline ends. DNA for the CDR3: TGTGCCAGCAGCTTGCCGGGAGCGGGCGAGCAGTACTTC. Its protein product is CASSLPGAGEQYF.

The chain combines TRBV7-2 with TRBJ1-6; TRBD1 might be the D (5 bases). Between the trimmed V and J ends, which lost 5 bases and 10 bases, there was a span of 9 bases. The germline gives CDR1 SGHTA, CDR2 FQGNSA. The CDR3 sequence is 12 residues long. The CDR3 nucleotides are TGTGCCAGCAGCCTCACAGGATCACCCCTCCACTTT. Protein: CASSLTGSPLHF. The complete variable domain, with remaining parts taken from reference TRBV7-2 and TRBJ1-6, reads GAGVSQSPSNKVTEKGKDVELRCDPISGHTALYWYRQSLGQGLEFLIYFQGNSAPDKSGLPSDRFSAERTGGSVSTLTIQRTQQEDSAVYLCASSLTGSPLHFGNGTRLTVT.

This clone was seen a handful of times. CDR3: CAWKLQGVGGYTF. DNA for the CDR3: TGTGCCTGGAAACTGCAGGGGGTCGGTGGCTACACCTTC. The chain combines TRBV30 with TRBJ1-2; TRBD1 aligns across 7 bases. The germline V gene encodes CDR1 GTSNPN and CDR2 SVGIG (reference sequence). J gave up 7 bases and V 4 bases, and 9 bases lay outside the gene matches. The CDR3 sequence is 13 residues long.

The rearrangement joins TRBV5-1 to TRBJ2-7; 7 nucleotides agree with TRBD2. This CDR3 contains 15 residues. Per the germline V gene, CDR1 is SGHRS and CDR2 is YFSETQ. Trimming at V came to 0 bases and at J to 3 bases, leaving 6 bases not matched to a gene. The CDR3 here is CASSLEGGPGYEQYF. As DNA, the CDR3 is TGCGCCAGCAGCTTGGAGGGAGGGCCAGGCTACGAGCAGTACTTC.

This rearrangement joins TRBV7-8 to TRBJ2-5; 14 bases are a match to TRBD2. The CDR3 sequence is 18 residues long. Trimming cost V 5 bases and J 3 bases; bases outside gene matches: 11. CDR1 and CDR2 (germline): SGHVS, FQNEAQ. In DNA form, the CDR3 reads TGTGCCAGCAGCCCTAGAGGAGGGACTAGCGGGAGCAAAGAGACCCAGTACTTC. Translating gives CASSPRGGTSGSKETQYF. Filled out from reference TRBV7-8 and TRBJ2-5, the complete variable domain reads GAGVSQSPRYKVAKRGQDVALRCDPISGHVSLFWYQQALGQGPEFLTYFQNEAQLDKSGLPSDRFFAERPEGSVSTLKIQRTQQEDSAVYLCASSPRGGTSGSKETQYFGPGTRLLVL.